The source of this TCR beta chain is a study of T-cell reconstitution after alpha-beta-depleted transplantation in children. This CDR3 is 14 amino acids long. V was pared by 4 bases and J by 1 base, with 10 bases between. CDR1 SGHAT and CDR2 FQDESV come from the germline V gene (reference sequence). This clonotype came up many times. Unique molecular identifiers were used to barcode this TCRbeta library. Each CDR3 protein is one row after TCRdb ran MiXCR on the PCR reads. The sample lists several thousand distinct CDR3 sequences; roughly a sixth were seen once. The rearrangement joins TRBV11-1 to TRBJ2-5; no clear D. The sequences come from PBMCs, mostly from graft donor cells, collected 180 days after TCRalphabeta/CD19-depleted stem cell transplant. The sequence was collected from a patient under 10 years old who had a stem cell transplant for inherited bone marrow failure, so the T cells may come from the graft donor. DNA for the CDR3: TGTGCCAGCAGCTCCCGACGGTCCCAAGAGACCCAGTACTTC. Amino acids: CASSSRRSQETQYF.